This TCR beta chain was recovered during a study of blood T cell repertoires in COVID-19 (TCRdb year 2020). Broadly, across the study: Samples covering the acute and convalescent phases of COVID-19 were provided by collaborators in the United States, Italy and Spain. The repertoires were released in a freely available public database meant as a resource for research on the immune response to SARS-CoV-2. Where available, HLA class I and class II types were obtained from metadata supplied by the sample provider rather than from assay-based typing. The dataset comprised deeply sampled blood TCRbeta repertoires from subjects exposed to, actively infected with, or recovered from COVID-19. The prospective study material was composed of cDNA or gDNA derived from T cells, B-cell-depleted T cells, or PBMCs. Samples came from the ongoing ImmuneRACE study (first 160 participants) plus 1,254 subjects from 6 global collaborators. Sample metadata almost always included a de-identified subject ID, COVID-19 status, age in years and sex.

Whole blood was collected in K2EDTA tubes by collaborating institutions according to the institutions' own protocols. Collaborator samples were shipped for TCRbeta analysis as frozen whole blood, isolated PBMCs, or DNA extracted from either sample type. The germline V gene specifies LGHNA as CDR1 and YNFKEQ as CDR2. Trimming takes 0 bases from V and 7 bases from J, and the germline ends sit 6 bases apart. The CDR3 spans 12 residues, from the cysteine through the phenylalanine. Just the 36-base CDR3 DNA is kept, in frame starting at base 1. Results the study describes overall, beyond this receptor: Clinical and demographic metadata were provided uncurated, with the amount varying by source and participant.

The immunoSEQ Assay, a bias-controlled multiplex PCR, was used to amplify TCRbeta CDR3 regions from genomic DNA. On the study's bioinformatics: The number of nucleated cells in each sample was estimated by amplification of reference gene primers within the assay. Sequence reads were collapsed and filtered to measure the absolute abundance of every unique TCRbeta CDR3 rearrangement. For each sample, productive Simpson clonality was calculated as the square root of Simpson's diversity index over productive rearrangements. TCRdb limited this immuneACCESS table to in-frame rearrangements with V and J called. A share of clones is missing; checked studies link under half to unresolved V genes, and the rest is unexplained. V and J calls and clone size are as listed in that table; D and trimming were resolved from the DNA. This sample comprises 9,000 to 15,000 clones, about 85% of them detected only once. The ten largest clones add up to more than 5% of the sample.

Comment on this clone: Its specific antigen is unknown. Within one base of it there is no much larger clone, and no base qualities were kept.

The receptor chain draws on TRBV4-2 and TRBJ2-5, and possibly TRBD1, on 6 matching bases. The clonotype originates from a human donor in a cohort sampled during active COVID-19. Input material: peripheral blood. For the CDR3, the sequence is CASSQEGATQYF. In nucleotides, the sequence is TGTGCCAGCAGCCAAGAGGGGGCGACCCAGTACTTC.